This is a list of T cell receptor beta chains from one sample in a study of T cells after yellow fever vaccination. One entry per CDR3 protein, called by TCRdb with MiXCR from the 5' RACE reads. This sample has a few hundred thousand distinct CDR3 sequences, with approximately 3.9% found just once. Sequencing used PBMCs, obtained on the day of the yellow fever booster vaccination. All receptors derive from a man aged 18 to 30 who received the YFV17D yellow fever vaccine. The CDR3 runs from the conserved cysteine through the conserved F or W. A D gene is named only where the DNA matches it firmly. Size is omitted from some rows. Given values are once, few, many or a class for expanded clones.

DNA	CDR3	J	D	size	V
TGTGCCAGCAGCCCGTCAGGGGGCCGAAACACCATATATTTT	CASSPSGGRNTIYF	TRBJ1-3	TRBD1	.	TRBV7-6
TGTGCCAGCAGCTTAGCGGGAGGGGGACCGGCAGATACGCAGTATTTT	CASSLAGGGPADTQYF	TRBJ2-3	.	many	TRBV7-6
TGTGCCGTAGGGGCACAGTATTCACCCCTCCACTTT	CAVGAQYSPLHF	TRBJ1-6	.	many	TRBV7-2
TGCGCCAGCAGCCAGGAAAGGACAGGGAATAACTACTACGAGCAGTACTTC	CASSQERTGNNYYEQYF	TRBJ2-7	TRBD1	.	TRBV4-3
TGTGCCAGCAGCGCCTCCCGAGGCGGGGGGGATACGCAGTATTTT	CASSASRGGGDTQYF	TRBJ2-3	TRBD2	.	TRBV9
TGCAGTTCTATCGGGACTAGCGGGGGCCGTAGCTCCTACAATGAGCAGTTCTTC	CSSIGTSGGRSSYNEQFF	TRBJ2-1	TRBD2	few	TRBV20-1
TGTGCCAGCAGTTTATCTCCAGGGTGGAGCAATCAGCCCCAGCATTTT	CASSLSPGWSNQPQHF	TRBJ1-5	.	.	TRBV28
TGCAGTGCTAGAGCGGGGGGCCTGTCCGGGGAGCTGTTTTTT	CSARAGGLSGELFF	TRBJ2-2	.	.	TRBV20-1
TGCGCCCAGATGGGCAATGAGCAGTTCTTC	CAQMGNEQFF	TRBJ2-1	.	few	TRBV5-1
TGTGCCAGCAGTCGACATTATAGCAATCAGCCCCAGCATTTT	CASSRHYSNQPQHF	TRBJ1-5	.	.	TRBV2
TGTGCCAGCAGCGAGGGAGGTGGGGGACTTTTAGCCAAAAACATTCAGTACTTC	CASSEGGGGLLAKNIQYF	TRBJ2-4	.	many	TRBV9
TGTGCCAGAATGACGGGGGGCAGGGGCACAGATACGCAGTATTTT	CARMTGGRGTDTQYF	TRBJ2-3	.	few	TRBV27
TGTGCCAGCAGCTTAGCGCTCGGCAGGGCGGACAATCAGCCCCAGCATTTT	CASSLALGRADNQPQHF	TRBJ1-5	.	many	TRBV7-9
TGTGCCAGCATCCGTAGCGGGGGGGCCAACACAGATACGCAGTATTTT	CASIRSGGANTDTQYF	TRBJ2-3	TRBD2	.	TRBV7-9
TGTGCTCCGGGGTTAGGGGAAGGACAAGAGACCCAGTACTTC	CAPGLGEGQETQYF	TRBJ2-5	.	.	TRBV12-5
TGTGCCAGCAGGCACCCCGACAGGGTTAACACTGAAGCTTTCTTT	CASRHPDRVNTEAFF	TRBJ1-1	TRBD1	few	TRBV28
TGTGCCAGCAGCCGTCGAGCGGGTTACGCCCAGCATTTT	CASSRRAGYAQHF	TRBJ1-5	.	many	TRBV7-6
TGTGCCAGCAGAAAGGGACTAGGAGAGACCCAGTACTTC	CASRKGLGETQYF	TRBJ2-5	TRBD2	many	TRBV6-6
TGCGCCAGCAGTAGCGGGACAGGACACCAAGAGACCCAGTACTTC	CASSSGTGHQETQYF	TRBJ2-5	.	many	TRBV5-1
TGTGCCAGCAGTTCAGCAGATTCGAACACTGAAGCTTTCTTT	CASSSADSNTEAFF	TRBJ1-1	.	many	TRBV12-3/TRBV12-4
TGCGCCAGCAGCTTGAGGGCGGGGGGGTCGGCATACAATGAGCAGTTCTTC	CASSLRAGGSAYNEQFF	TRBJ2-1	TRBD2	few	TRBV5-1
TGTGCCAGCAGCTCATCTACCGTTCAAGAGACCCAGTACTTC	CASSSSTVQETQYF	TRBJ2-5	.	few	TRBV5-4
TGCAGCGGGGACGGGGGGAGAATGAACACTGAAGCTTTCTTT	CSGDGGRMNTEAFF	TRBJ1-1	.	many	TRBV29-1
TGTGCCAGCAGTTTAGGGTGGGCGCAGCCCCAGCATTTT	CASSLGWAQPQHF	TRBJ1-5	.	few	TRBV27
TGCGCCAGCAGCCGCGAGCGGGCCGGGACAGCGAACACTGAAGCTTTCTTT	CASSRERAGTANTEAFF	TRBJ1-1	TRBD1	many	TRBV4-1
TGTGCCAGCTCACCACTATCAGGACAGGGGTACGAGCAGTACTTC	CASSPLSGQGYEQYF	TRBJ2-7	TRBD1	.	TRBV18
TGCGCCAGCAGCCAAGATCAGCGGGGGGGCCTCGCCGGGGAGCTGTTTTTT	CASSQDQRGGLAGELFF	TRBJ2-2	TRBD2	.	TRBV4-1
TGCAGCTGCCTTTGGGGGGGAACTGAAGCTTTCTTT	CSCLWGGTEAFF	TRBJ1-1	.	few	TRBV20-1
TGCGCCAGCAGCTTGACACAGCCCCAAGAGACCCAGTACTTC	CASSLTQPQETQYF	TRBJ2-5	.	many	TRBV5-1
TGTGCCAGCAGCTTGGACCCGGACGGGGCCCAGCATTTT	CASSLDPDGAQHF	TRBJ1-5	.	few	TRBV5-4
TGCGCCAGCAGCTTGAGGGCTAATGGCGATGAGCAGTTCTTC	CASSLRANGDEQFF	TRBJ2-1	.	many	TRBV5-1
TGTGCCAGCAGTGGCGGCGGGGGGTCGGCCGGGGAGCTGTTTTTT	CASSGGGGSAGELFF	TRBJ2-2	TRBD2	many	TRBV7-3
TGCGCCAGCAGCCAAGATGGGTCCTCGGAGCCCCTCCACTTT	CASSQDGSSEPLHF	TRBJ1-6	.	many	TRBV4-3
TGTGCCAGCAGTGTCTCCGGACTAGCGGGGGACACAGATACGCAGTATTTT	CASSVSGLAGDTDTQYF	TRBJ2-3	TRBD2	few	TRBV28
TGTGCCAGCAGTTTGACACTAGCGAGGATGAATGAGCAGTTCTTC	CASSLTLARMNEQFF	TRBJ2-1	TRBD2	few	TRBV12-3/TRBV12-4
TGTGCCAGCAGCTTTCGTCGCGGGGCTCAGGAAGAGACCCAGTACTTC	CASSFRRGAQEETQYF	TRBJ2-5	.	.	TRBV7-2
TGTGCCTGGAGTGCTGGAGTCCAGACCCAGTACTTC	CAWSAGVQTQYF	TRBJ2-5	.	few	TRBV30
TGTGCCACCAGCAGAGCGGGGGCCAACGTCCTGACTTTC	CATSRAGANVLTF	TRBJ2-6	.	.	TRBV15
TGTGCCAGCAGTTACTCAGCAGGGGAGGGGGGGGAGACCCAGTACTTC	CASSYSAGEGGETQYF	TRBJ2-5	.	few	TRBV6-5
TGCGCCAGCAGCCAGAATTTAGCGGGCACAGATACGCAGTATTTT	CASSQNLAGTDTQYF	TRBJ2-3	.	many	TRBV4-3
TGCAGCGTTGAATTAACGGGGAAGTCGAGCTCCTACAATGAGCAGTTCTTC	CSVELTGKSSSYNEQFF	TRBJ2-1	.	many	TRBV29-1
TGTGCCAGCAGCCCCAACCGGGACACTGAAGCTTTCTTT	CASSPNRDTEAFF	TRBJ1-1	.	once	TRBV6-2/TRBV6-3
.	CASNSSGVGTGNQPQHF	TRBJ1-5	.	many	TRBV21-1
TGTGCCAGCAGCCCCTCGATAACCAACACTGAAGCTTTCTTT	CASSPSITNTEAFF	TRBJ1-1	.	many	TRBV12-3/TRBV12-4
TGTGCCAGCAGTGATCGACGACTTGAGACCCAGTACTTC	CASSDRRLETQYF	TRBJ2-5	.	.	TRBV6-2/TRBV6-3
TGCGCCAGCAGCCCTGCCCTCAACACCGGGGAGCTGTTTTTT	CASSPALNTGELFF	TRBJ2-2	.	many	TRBV4-1
TGTGCCAGCAGCTTGGATGCAGGGCCCCAAGAGACCCAGTACTTC	CASSLDAGPQETQYF	TRBJ2-5	.	.	TRBV5-4